Listed below are T cell receptor beta chains from one sample, sequenced in a study of cytomegalovirus exposure and HLA in healthy donors. Clones were sequenced by immunoSEQ multiplex PCR, and TCRdb holds only the in-frame ones, with some missing. The table has 70,000 to 100,000 clones, 69% seen once. Sequencing was done on a sample of PBMCs. Every receptor here comes from a man aged 50 to 59 in good health and CMV-seronegative. The CDR3 runs from the conserved cysteine through the conserved F or W. The order of the fields is clone size, V gene, D gene, J gene, CDR3 DNA, CDR3 protein. The D gene is left open where the match is weak. Size tells how often a clone was seen (once, few, many) or the class of an expanded clone, and some rows leave it out.

abundance: NA; v_gene: TRBV29-1; d_gene: NA; j_gene: TRBJ2-1; CDR3nt: TGCAGCGTTGATGGGCGGGGTAGTTACAATGAGCAGTTCTTC; CDR3aa: CSVDGRGSYNEQFF
abundance: NA; v_gene: TRBV30; d_gene: NA; j_gene: TRBJ2-7; CDR3nt: TGTGCCTGGAGTGTAACAGGGACCTACGAGCAGTACTTC; CDR3aa: CAWSVTGTYEQYF
abundance: few; v_gene: TRBV11-1; d_gene: TRBD2; j_gene: TRBJ2-1; CDR3nt: TGTGCCAGCAGTTTTTTCAGCGGGAACTCCTACAATGAGCAGTTCTTC; CDR3aa: CASSFFSGNSYNEQFF
abundance: NA; v_gene: TRBV15; d_gene: NA; j_gene: TRBJ1-2; CDR3nt: TGTGCCACCAGCATGGGGCTCGAGTATGGCTACACCTTC; CDR3aa: CATSMGLEYGYTF
abundance: NA; v_gene: TRBV4-2; d_gene: TRBD1; j_gene: TRBJ2-4; CDR3nt: TGTGCCAGCAGCTCCTGGACAGGGAAGGACATTCAGTACTTC; CDR3aa: CASSSWTGKDIQYF
abundance: NA; v_gene: TRBV7-3; d_gene: TRBD2; j_gene: TRBJ2-2; CDR3nt: TGTGCCAGCAGCTTATCCCAGCGGGGGGGCCTTACGGACACCGGGGAGCTGTTTTTT; CDR3aa: CASSLSQRGGLTDTGELFF
abundance: NA; v_gene: TRBV13; d_gene: NA; j_gene: TRBJ2-3; CDR3nt: TGTGCCAGCAGCTTAGGCTCGTCACTATCCGGCACAGATACGCAGTATTTT; CDR3aa: CASSLGSSLSGTDTQYF
abundance: NA; v_gene: TRBV6-5; d_gene: TRBD1; j_gene: TRBJ1-1; CDR3nt: TGTGCCAGCAGACCTCAGGGGACAGTAAACACTGAAGCTTTCTTT; CDR3aa: CASRPQGTVNTEAFF
abundance: NA; v_gene: TRBV9; d_gene: TRBD2; j_gene: TRBJ2-7; CDR3nt: TGTGCCAGCAGCGTAGATATAGCGGGGAGCTACGAGCAGTACTTC; CDR3aa: CASSVDIAGSYEQYF
abundance: once; v_gene: TRBV10-3; d_gene: TRBD1; j_gene: TRBJ1-1; CDR3nt: TGTGCCATCACCAAGGACAGGAACACTGAAGCTTTCTTC; CDR3aa: CAITKDRNTEAFF
abundance: NA; v_gene: TRBV5-4; d_gene: TRBD2; j_gene: TRBJ2-1; CDR3nt: TGTGCCAGCAGCGGGACTAGCGGGACCGCCTACAATGAGCAGTTCTTC; CDR3aa: CASSGTSGTAYNEQFF
abundance: NA; v_gene: TRBV2; d_gene: TRBD2; j_gene: TRBJ2-1; CDR3nt: TGTGCCAGCAGTGACAGCGGGGACTACAATGAGCAGTTCTTC; CDR3aa: CASSDSGDYNEQFF
abundance: few; v_gene: TRBV19; d_gene: TRBD1; j_gene: TRBJ1-5; CDR3nt: TGTGCCAGTACCCGGGACAGCAGCTATAGCAATCAGCCCCAGCATTTT; CDR3aa: CASTRDSSYSNQPQHF
abundance: few; v_gene: TRBV4-2; d_gene: TRBD1; j_gene: TRBJ2-7; CDR3nt: TGTGCCAGCAGCCAAGCCGACAGGGATGTCCACGAGCAGTACTTC; CDR3aa: CASSQADRDVHEQYF
abundance: few; v_gene: TRBV10-3; d_gene: NA; j_gene: TRBJ1-2; CDR3nt: TGTGCCACCCGGGAGGAGGGCTACACCTTC; CDR3aa: CATREEGYTF
abundance: NA; v_gene: TRBV2; d_gene: TRBD1; j_gene: TRBJ1-1; CDR3nt: TGTGCCAGCAATCAGGGGGGGAACACTGAAGCTTTCTTT; CDR3aa: CASNQGGNTEAFF
abundance: NA; v_gene: TRBV10-3; d_gene: TRBD1; j_gene: TRBJ2-3; CDR3nt: TGTGCCATCAGTCCGGGACAGGGCACAGATACGCAGTATTTT; CDR3aa: CAISPGQGTDTQYF